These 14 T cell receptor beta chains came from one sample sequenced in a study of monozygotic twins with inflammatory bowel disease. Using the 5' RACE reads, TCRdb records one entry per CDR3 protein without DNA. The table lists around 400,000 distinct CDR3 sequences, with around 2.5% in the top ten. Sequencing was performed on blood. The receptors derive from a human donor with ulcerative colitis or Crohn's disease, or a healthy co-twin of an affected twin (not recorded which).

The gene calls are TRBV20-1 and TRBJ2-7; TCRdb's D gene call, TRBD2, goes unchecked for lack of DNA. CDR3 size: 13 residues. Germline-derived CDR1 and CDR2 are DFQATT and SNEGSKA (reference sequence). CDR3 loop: CSAVSGISYEQYF.

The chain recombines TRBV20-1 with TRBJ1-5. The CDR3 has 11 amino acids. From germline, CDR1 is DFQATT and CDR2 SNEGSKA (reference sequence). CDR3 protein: CSVGSNQPQHF.

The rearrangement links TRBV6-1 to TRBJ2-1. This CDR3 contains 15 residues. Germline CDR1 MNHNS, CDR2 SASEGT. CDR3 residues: CASSETGFRNNEQFF.

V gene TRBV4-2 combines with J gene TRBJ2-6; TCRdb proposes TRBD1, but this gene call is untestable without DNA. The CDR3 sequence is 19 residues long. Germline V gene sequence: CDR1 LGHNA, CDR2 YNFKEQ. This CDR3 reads CASSQGTGKEGSGANVLTF.

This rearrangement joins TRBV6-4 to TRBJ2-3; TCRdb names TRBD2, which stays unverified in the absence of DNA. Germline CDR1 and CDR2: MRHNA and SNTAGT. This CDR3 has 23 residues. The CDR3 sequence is CASSTWDRLELTSGNPVTDTQYF.

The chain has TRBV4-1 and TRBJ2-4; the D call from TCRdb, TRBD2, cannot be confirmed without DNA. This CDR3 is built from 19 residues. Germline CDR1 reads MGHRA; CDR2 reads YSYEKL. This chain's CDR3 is CASSQKIVGSGGAGDIQYF.

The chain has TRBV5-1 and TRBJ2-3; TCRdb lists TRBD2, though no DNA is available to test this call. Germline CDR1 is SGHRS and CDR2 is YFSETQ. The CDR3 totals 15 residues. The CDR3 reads CASSWTSGGPDTQYF.

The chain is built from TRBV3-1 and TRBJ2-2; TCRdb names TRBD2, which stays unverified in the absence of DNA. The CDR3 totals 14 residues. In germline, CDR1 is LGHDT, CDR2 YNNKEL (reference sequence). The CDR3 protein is CASREGPNTGELFF. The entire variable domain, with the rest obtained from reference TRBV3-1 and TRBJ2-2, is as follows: DTAVSQTPKYLVTQMGNDKSIKCEQNLGHDTMYWYKQDSKKFLKIMFSYNNKELIINETVPNRFSPKSPDKAHLNLHINSLELGDSAVYFCASREGPNTGELFFGEGSRLTVL.

The CDR3 loop is CASSLEQTSAYEQYF. The chain uses TRBV5-4 and TRBJ2-7. From germline, CDR1 is SGHNT and CDR2 YYREEE (reference sequence). The CDR3 has 15 amino acids.

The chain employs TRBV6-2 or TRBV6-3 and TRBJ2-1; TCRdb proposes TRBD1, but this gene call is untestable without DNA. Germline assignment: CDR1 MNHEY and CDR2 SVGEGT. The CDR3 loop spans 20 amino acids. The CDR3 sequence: CASSYLGWATGVSSYNEQFF.

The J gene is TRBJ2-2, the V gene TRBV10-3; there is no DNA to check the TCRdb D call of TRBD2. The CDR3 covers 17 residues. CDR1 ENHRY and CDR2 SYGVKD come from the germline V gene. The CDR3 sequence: CAISEGWRDANTGELFF.

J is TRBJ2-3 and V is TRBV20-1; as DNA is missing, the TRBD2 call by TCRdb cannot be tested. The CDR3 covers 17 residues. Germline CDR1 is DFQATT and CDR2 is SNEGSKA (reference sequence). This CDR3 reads CSARKRASGASTDTQYF.

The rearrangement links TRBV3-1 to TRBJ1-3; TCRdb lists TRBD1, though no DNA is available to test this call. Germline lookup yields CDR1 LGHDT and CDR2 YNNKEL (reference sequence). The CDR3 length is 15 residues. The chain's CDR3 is CASSQGSGSGNTIYF.

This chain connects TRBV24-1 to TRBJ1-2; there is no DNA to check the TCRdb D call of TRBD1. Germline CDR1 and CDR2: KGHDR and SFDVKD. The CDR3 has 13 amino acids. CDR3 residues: CATSDSRQEDYTF.